The 20 T cell receptor beta chains below were found in one sample sequenced in a study of radiation and T cells in renal cell carcinoma. Assay used: immunoSEQ multiplex PCR; TCRdb lists only in-frame clones, some missing. The sample includes 100,000 to 150,000 clones, around 89% seen only once; the top ten take around 6%. The time point was: blood 2 weeks post-SBRT. The sample's treatment: 15 Gy SBRT to primary tumor, nephrectomy 4 weeks later. Here the sequenced sample was blood, taken from a patient whose treatment included radiotherapy and nephrectomy. The receptors were gathered from a woman aged 70-85 years with renal cell carcinoma.

This clone has only a few counts. The chain recombines TRBV9 with TRBJ2-1, with 13 positions matching TRBD2. Germline CDR1 SGDLS, CDR2 YYNGEE. This CDR3 has 19 amino acids. The V and J ends lost 4 bases and 0 bases, in that order; junction bases with no gene match: 10. The CDR3 here is CASSFRTSGGDSSYNEQFF. CDR3 bases: TGTGCCAGCAGCTTCCGCACTAGCGGGGGGGATAGCTCCTACAATGAGCAGTTCTTC.

For the CDR3, the DNA is TGTGCCAGCAGTCAACGCCCCACGGCAGGGGAGACCCAGTACTTC. Translation gives CASSQRPTAGETQYF. V gene TRBV6-1 combines with J gene TRBJ2-5; the D gene is possibly TRBD1 (5 bases). V lost 5 bases, J lost 5 bases, and 18 bases lay in between. The germline V gene encodes CDR1 MNHNS and CDR2 SASEGT. This CDR3 has 15 residues.

The chain combines TRBV4-1 with TRBJ2-5, with 7 bases lining up with TRBD2. The germline CDR1 and CDR2 sequences are MGHRA and YSYEKL. V dropped 4 bases and J dropped 4; count of bases not matched to a gene: 9. The CDR3 spans 15 residues. This chain's CDR3 is CASSPTAGLSETQYF. In DNA, the CDR3 is TGCGCCAGCAGCCCCACAGCGGGGTTGTCAGAGACCCAGTACTTC.

This rearrangement joins TRBV5-1 to TRBJ2-2; tentatively, D is TRBD1 (6 bases). V was cut by 4 bases and J by 6 bases, with 13 bases left in between. The CDR3 runs to 14 residues. Looked up from germline, CDR1 is SGHRS and CDR2 is YFSETQ. CDR3 nucleotides: TGCGCCAGCAGCACGGACAGTCTTGCCGGGGAGCTGTTTTTT. Protein: CASSTDSLAGELFF.

This rearrangement joins TRBV4-3 to TRBJ2-7; D not certain. The CDR3 totals 15 residues. Germline V gene sequence: CDR1 LGHNA, CDR2 YSLEER. Trimming took off 0 bases at V and 3 bases at J, with 12 bases between the two ends. CDR3 amino acids: CASSQETQRFYEQYF. In DNA form, the CDR3 reads TGCGCCAGCAGCCAAGAGACCCAAAGGTTCTACGAGCAGTACTTC.

This chain links TRBV9 with TRBJ1-3; 7 bases align to TRBD1. Trimming took 3 bases from V and 2 from J; bases not matched to a gene: 5. CDR1 is SGDLS, CDR2 YYNGEE, per germline. CDR3 length: 15 amino acids. CDR3: CASSAGGTAGNTIYF. In DNA form, the CDR3 reads TGTGCCAGCAGCGCTGGCGGGACAGCTGGAAACACCATATATTTT. Full variable domain (outside the CDR3, taken from reference TRBV9 and TRBJ1-3): DSGVTQTPKHLITATGQRVTLRCSPRSGDLSVYWYQQSLDQGLQFLIQYYNGEERAKGNILERFSAQQFPDLHSELNLSSLELGDSALYFCASSAGGTAGNTIYFGEGSWLTVV.

This sequence joins TRBV29-1 and TRBJ1-2; the D gene is possibly TRBD1 (5 bases). The CDR3 is 13 amino acids. Between the trimmed V and J ends, which lost 7 bases and 6 bases, there was a span of 18 bases. The germline CDR1 and CDR2 sequences are SQVTM and ANQGSEA. CDR3 in DNA: TGCAGCGGCGGCGGGACGGCTTACGATGGCTACACCTTC. Residues: CSGGGTAYDGYTF.

This chain joins TRBV7-9 and TRBJ1-1, with 7 bases fitting TRBD1. Trimming took 5 bases from V and 13 from J; bases not matched to a gene: 13. CDR1 and CDR2 (germline): SEHNR, FQNEAQ (reference sequence). This CDR3 comprises 13 residues. The CDR3 DNA reads as TGTGCCAGCAGCGCAGACAGGGTCAGCAAGGGTTTCTTT. Protein product: CASSADRVSKGFF.

V and J are TRBV7-8 and TRBJ2-7, with a weak D call TRBD1 (5 bases). V dropped 3 bases and J dropped 1 base, with 7 bases sitting between them. CDR1 and CDR2 (germline): SGHVS, FQNEAQ. The length of the CDR3 is 13 residues. CDR3 loop: CASSLDKSYEQYF. As DNA, the CDR3 is TGTGCCAGCAGCTTGGACAAATCCTACGAGCAGTACTTC.

The V call is TRBV29-1, the J call TRBJ1-2; D is possibly TRBD1 (5 bases). V was trimmed by 6 bases and J by 8 bases, leaving 19 bases between them. The CDR3 runs to 13 residues. Germline assignment: CDR1 SQVTM and CDR2 ANQGSEA. CDR3 region: CSVEITGWDGYTF. The CDR3 DNA sequence: TGCAGCGTCGAAATCACTGGCTGGGACGGCTACACCTTC.

The CDR3 DNA is TGTGCCTTAGGACAGGGGATGGCAGAGACCCAGTACTTC. This sequence encodes CALGQGMAETQYF. The chain carries TRBV30 and TRBJ2-5; TRBD1 matches at 9 bases. Germline loops: CDR1 GTSNPN, CDR2 SVGIG (reference sequence). The CDR3 loop spans 13 amino acids. J gave up 4 bases and V 7 bases, and 7 bases lay outside the gene matches. Full variable domain (rest looked up from reference TRBV30 and TRBJ2-5): SQTIHQWPATLVQPVGSPLSLECTVEGTSNPNLYWYRQAAGRGLQLLFYSVGIGQISSEVPQNLSASRPQDRQFILSSKKLLLSDSGFYLCALGQGMAETQYFGPGTRLLVL.

CDR3 nucleotide sequence: TGTGCCAGTACAGACAGGGGAGGAGGATCGTTCTACGAGCAGTACTTC. It yields the protein CASTDRGGGSFYEQYF. The genes are TRBV19 and TRBJ2-7; 8 bases are a match to TRBD1. V was clipped by 7 bases and J by 3 bases; unmatched bases: 14. CDR1 and CDR2 from the germline V gene are LNHDA and SQIVND (reference sequence). The CDR3 runs 16 residues.

The chain carries TRBV28 and TRBJ1-3; possible D gene TRBD1, 5 bases. Trimming stripped 6 bases from V and 0 bases from J, with 18 bases between. Germline V CDR1 and CDR2: MDHEN, SYDVKM. The CDR3 is made up of 17 amino acids. CDR3 residues: CASSRDSTFSSGNTIYF. CDR3 sequence (DNA): TGTGCCAGCAGCCGAGACAGCACCTTTAGCTCTGGAAACACCATATATTTT.

The chain is built from TRBV7-9 and TRBJ1-5; D is unclear. V lost 5 bases and J 4 bases, leaving 9 bases between the germline ends. The germline CDR1 and CDR2 sequences are SEHNR and FQNEAQ (reference sequence). CDR3 length equals 13 residues. The CDR3 coding sequence is TGTGCCAGCAGCGGTCCTATTAATCAGCCCCAGCATTTT. Its translation: CASSGPINQPQHF.

J is TRBJ1-1 and V is TRBV4-1; D may be TRBD1 (6 bases). The CDR3 extends over 16 amino acids. V gave up 1 base and J gave up 2 bases, with 14 bases separating them. CDR1 and CDR2 (germline): MGHRA, YSYEKL. CDR3 region: CASSQVPTGANTEAFF. In DNA, the CDR3 is TGCGCCAGCAGCCAAGTCCCGACAGGCGCAAACACTGAAGCTTTCTTT.

V is TRBV30 and J is TRBJ2-7; D remains ambiguous. The germline V gene has CDR1 GTSNPN and CDR2 SVGIG (reference sequence). V dropped 4 bases and J dropped 3 bases, with 10 bases sitting between them. The CDR3 totals 12 residues. Here the CDR3 reads CAWTISHYEQYF. CDR3 in DNA: TGTGCCTGGACCATTAGTCACTACGAGCAGTACTTC.

The chain links TRBV7-3 to TRBJ1-5; D not resolved. The CDR3 is 18 residues long. The germline gives CDR1 SGHTA, CDR2 FQGTGA. Between the trimmed V and J ends, which lost 5 bases and 0 bases, there was a span of 20 bases. The CDR3 sequence: CASSEADVDPYSNQPQHF. The CDR3 DNA is TGTGCCAGCAGCGAGGCAGACGTGGATCCCTATAGCAATCAGCCCCAGCATTTT.

This chain uses TRBV28 with TRBJ1-5, with D uncertain. CDR1 is MDHEN and CDR2 is SYDVKM in the germline V gene. The ends were cut back, 4 bases at V and 6 bases at J, with 16 bases in the middle. The CDR3 is made up of 15 amino acids. DNA for the CDR3: TGTGCCAGCAGTTCTGGCGGTCAGTGGACTCAGCCCCAGCATTTT. It is translated as CASSSGGQWTQPQHF. The whole variable domain, filled in from reference TRBV28 and TRBJ1-5, reads DVKVTQSSRYLVKRTGEKVFLECVQDMDHENMFWYRQDPGLGLRLIYFSYDVKMKEKGDIPEGYSVSREKKERFSLILESASTNQTSMYLCASSSGGQWTQPQHFGDGTRLSIL.

V is TRBV6-6 and J is TRBJ2-1; a weak D match, TRBD1 (6 bases). This CDR3 contains 16 residues. Germline V gene lookup returns CDR1 MNHNY and CDR2 SVGAGI (reference sequence). V shed 2 bases and J shed 4 bases, with 15 bases lying between them. DNA of the CDR3: TGTGCCAGCAGTTACCCGACAGGTCCGAAATACAATGAGCAGTTCTTC. Translated: CASSYPTGPKYNEQFF.

The CDR3 DNA is TGCGCCAGCAGTGCTACAGGTACTTCCTACAATGAGCAGTTCTTC. It specifies CASSATGTSYNEQFF. The V call is TRBV5-1, the J call TRBJ2-1; possible D gene TRBD1, 5 bases. The V gene lost 5 bases and the J gene lost 1 base, with 13 bases spanning the gap. The CDR3 has 15 residues. Germline CDR1 and CDR2: SGHRS and YFSETQ.